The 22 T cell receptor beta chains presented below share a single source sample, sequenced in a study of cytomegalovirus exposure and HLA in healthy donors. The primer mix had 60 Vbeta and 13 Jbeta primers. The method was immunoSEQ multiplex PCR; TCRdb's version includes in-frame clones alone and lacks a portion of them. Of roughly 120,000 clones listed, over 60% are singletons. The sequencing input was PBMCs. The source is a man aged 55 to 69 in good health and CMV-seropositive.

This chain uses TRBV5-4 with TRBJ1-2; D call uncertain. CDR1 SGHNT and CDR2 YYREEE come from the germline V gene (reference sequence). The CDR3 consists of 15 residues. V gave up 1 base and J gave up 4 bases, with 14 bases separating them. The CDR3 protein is CASSLLSEGGYGYTF. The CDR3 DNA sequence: TGTGCCAGCAGCTTGTTAAGCGAGGGAGGCTATGGCTACACCTTC. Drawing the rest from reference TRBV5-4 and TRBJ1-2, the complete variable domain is ETGVTQSPTHLIKTRGQQVTLRCSSQSGHNTVSWYQQALGQGPQFIFQYYREEENGRGNFPPRFSGLQFPNYSSELNVNALELDDSALYLCASSLLSEGGYGYTFGSGTRLTVV.

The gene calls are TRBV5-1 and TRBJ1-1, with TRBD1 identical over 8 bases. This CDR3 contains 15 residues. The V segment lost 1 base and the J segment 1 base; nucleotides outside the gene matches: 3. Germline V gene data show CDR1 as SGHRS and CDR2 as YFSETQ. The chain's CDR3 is CASSLRGTGNTEAFF. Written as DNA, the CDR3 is TGCGCCAGCAGCTTGCGCGGGACAGGGAACACTGAAGCTTTCTTT. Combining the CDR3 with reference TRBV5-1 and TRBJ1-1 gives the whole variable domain KAGVTQTPRYLIKTRGQQVTLSCSPISGHRSVSWYQQTPGQGLQFLFEYFSETQRNKGNFPGRFSGRQFSNSRSEMNVSTLELGDSALYLCASSLRGTGNTEAFFGQGTRLTVV.

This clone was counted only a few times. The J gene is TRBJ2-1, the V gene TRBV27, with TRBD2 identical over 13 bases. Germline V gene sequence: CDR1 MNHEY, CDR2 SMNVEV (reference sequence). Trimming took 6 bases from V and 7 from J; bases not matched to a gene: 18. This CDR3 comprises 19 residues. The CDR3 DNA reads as TGTGCCAGCAGGATGACTAGCGGGGGGTTCGGGGCCTCTTGGAATGAGCAGTTCTTC. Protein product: CASRMTSGGFGASWNEQFF.

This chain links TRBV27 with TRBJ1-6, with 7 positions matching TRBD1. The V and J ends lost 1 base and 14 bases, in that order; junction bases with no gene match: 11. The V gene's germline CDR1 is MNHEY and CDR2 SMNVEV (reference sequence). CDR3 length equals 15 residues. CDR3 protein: CASSLWGRGTVALHF. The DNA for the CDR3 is TGTGCCAGCAGTTTATGGGGCAGGGGGACAGTGGCCCTCCACTTT.

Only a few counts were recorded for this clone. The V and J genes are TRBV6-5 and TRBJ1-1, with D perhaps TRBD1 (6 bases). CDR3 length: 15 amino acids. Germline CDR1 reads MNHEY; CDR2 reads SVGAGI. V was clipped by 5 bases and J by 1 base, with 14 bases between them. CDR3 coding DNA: TGTGCCAGCAGTCCCCACGACAGGTCGAACACTGAAGCTTTCTTT. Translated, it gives CASSPHDRSNTEAFF.

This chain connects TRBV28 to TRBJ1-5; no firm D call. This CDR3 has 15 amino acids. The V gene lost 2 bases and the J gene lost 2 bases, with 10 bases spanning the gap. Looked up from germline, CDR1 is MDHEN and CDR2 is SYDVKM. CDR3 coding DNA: TGTGCCAGCAGTTTACAGGTAGCGGGCAATCAGCCCCAGCATTTT. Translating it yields CASSLQVAGNQPQHF.

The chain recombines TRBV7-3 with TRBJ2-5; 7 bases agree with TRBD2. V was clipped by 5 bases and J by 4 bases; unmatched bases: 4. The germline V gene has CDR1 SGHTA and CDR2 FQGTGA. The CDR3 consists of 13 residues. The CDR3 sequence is CASSTGLRETQYF. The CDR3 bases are TGTGCCAGCAGCACGGGACTACGAGAGACCCAGTACTTC.

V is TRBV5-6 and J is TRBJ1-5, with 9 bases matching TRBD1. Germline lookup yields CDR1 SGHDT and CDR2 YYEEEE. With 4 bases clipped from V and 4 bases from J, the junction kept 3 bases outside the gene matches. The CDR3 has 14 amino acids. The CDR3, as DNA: TGTGCCAGCAGCCGACAGGGGGGGAATCAGCCCCAGCATTTT. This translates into CASSRQGGNQPQHF. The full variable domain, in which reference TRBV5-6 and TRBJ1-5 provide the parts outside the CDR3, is DAGVTQSPTHLIKTRGQQVTLRCSPKSGHDTVSWYQQALGQGPQFIFQYYEEEERQRGNFPDRFSGHQFPNYSSELNVNALLLGDSALYLCASSRQGGNQPQHFGDGTRLSIL.

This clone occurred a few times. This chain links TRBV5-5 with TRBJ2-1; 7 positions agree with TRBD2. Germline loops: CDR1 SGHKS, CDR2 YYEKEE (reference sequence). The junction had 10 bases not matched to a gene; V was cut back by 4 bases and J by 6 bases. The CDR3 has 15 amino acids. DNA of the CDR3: TGTGCCAGCAGCGTTCGGGGGGTCCAAACCAATGAGCAGTTCTTC. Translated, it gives CASSVRGVQTNEQFF. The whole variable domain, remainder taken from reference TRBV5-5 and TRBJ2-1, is DAGVTQSPTHLIKTRGQQVTLRCSPISGHKSVSWYQQVLGQGPQFIFQYYEKEERGRGNFPDRFSARQFPNYSSELNVNALLLGDSALYLCASSVRGVQTNEQFFGPGTRLTVL.

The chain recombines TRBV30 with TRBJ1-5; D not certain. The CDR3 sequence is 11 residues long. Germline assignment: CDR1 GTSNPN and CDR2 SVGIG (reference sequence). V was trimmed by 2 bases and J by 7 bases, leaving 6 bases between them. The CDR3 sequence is CAWSLGQPQHF. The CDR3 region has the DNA TGTGCCTGGAGTTTGGGCCAGCCCCAGCATTTT.

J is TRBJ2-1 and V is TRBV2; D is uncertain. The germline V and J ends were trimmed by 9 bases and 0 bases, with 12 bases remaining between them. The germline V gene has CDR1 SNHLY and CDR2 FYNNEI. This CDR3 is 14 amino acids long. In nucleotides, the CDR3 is TGTGCCAGTGTGGAGAGAGGCTCCTACAATGAGCAGTTCTTC. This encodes CASVERGSYNEQFF.

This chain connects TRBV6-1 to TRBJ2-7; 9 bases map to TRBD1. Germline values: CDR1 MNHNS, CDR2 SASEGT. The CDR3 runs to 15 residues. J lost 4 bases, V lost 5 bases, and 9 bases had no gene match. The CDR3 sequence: CASSFRTGAPYEQYF. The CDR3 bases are TGTGCCAGCAGTTTCCGGACAGGGGCCCCGTACGAGCAGTACTTC.

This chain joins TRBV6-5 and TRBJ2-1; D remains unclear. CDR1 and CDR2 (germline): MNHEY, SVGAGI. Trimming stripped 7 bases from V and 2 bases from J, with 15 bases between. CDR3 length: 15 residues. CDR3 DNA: TGTGCCAGCACCTCATCCCGAGGCACCTACAATGAGCAGTTCTTC. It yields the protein CASTSSRGTYNEQFF.

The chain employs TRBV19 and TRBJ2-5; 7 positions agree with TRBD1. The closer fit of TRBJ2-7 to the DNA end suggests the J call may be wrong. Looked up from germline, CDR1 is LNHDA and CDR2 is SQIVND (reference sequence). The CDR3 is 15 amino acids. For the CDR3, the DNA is TGTGCCAGTAGCCCGCCCCACAGGGGAAGCTACGAGCAGTACTTC. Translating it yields CASSPPHRGSYEQYF.

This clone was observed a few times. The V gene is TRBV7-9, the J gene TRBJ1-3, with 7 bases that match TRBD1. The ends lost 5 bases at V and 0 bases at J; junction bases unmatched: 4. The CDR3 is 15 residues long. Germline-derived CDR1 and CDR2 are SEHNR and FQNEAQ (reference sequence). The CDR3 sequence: CASSRTGSSGNTIYF. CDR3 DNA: TGTGCCAGCAGCCGGACAGGCAGCTCTGGAAACACCATATATTTT.

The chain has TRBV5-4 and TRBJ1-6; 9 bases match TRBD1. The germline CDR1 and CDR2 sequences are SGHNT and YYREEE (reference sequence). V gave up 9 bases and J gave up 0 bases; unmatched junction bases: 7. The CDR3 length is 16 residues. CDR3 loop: CATFETGGSYNSPLHF. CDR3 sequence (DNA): TGTGCCACCTTCGAGACAGGGGGCTCCTATAATTCACCCCTCCACTTT.

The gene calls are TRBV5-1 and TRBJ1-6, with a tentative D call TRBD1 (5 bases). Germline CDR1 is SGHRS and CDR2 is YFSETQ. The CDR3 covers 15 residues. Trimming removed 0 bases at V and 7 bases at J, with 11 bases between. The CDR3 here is CASSLGQTSNSPLHF. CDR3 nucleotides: TGCGCCAGCAGCTTGGGACAGACAAGCAATTCACCCCTCCACTTT.

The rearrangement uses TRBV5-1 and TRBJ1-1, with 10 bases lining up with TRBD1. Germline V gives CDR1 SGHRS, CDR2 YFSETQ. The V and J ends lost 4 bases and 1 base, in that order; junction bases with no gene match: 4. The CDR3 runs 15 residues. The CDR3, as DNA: TGCGCCAGCAGCACACGACAGGGGGCGAACACTGAAGCTTTCTTT. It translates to CASSTRQGANTEAFF.

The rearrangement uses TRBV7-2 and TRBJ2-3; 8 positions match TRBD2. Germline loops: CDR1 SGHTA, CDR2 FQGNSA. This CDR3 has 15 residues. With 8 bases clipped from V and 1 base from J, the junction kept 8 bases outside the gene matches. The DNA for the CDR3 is TGTGCCAGCTCCTTCGGGAGGGTGGGCACAGATACGCAGTATTTT. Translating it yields CASSFGRVGTDTQYF. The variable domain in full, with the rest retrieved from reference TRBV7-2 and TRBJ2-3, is GAGVSQSPSNKVTEKGKDVELRCDPISGHTALYWYRQSLGQGLEFLIYFQGNSAPDKSGLPSDRFSAERTGGSVSTLTIQRTQQEDSAVYLCASSFGRVGTDTQYFGPGTRLTVL.

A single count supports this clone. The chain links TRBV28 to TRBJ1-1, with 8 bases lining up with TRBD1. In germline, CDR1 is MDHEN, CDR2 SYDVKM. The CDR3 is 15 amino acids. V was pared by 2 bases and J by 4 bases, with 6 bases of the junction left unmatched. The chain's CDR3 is CASSLATGVSTEAFF. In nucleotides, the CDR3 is TGTGCCAGCAGTTTAGCGACAGGGGTTTCCACTGAAGCTTTCTTT. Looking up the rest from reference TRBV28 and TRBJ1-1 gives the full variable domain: DVKVTQSSRYLVKRTGEKVFLECVQDMDHENMFWYRQDPGLGLRLIYFSYDVKMKEKGDIPEGYSVSREKKERFSLILESASTNQTSMYLCASSLATGVSTEAFFGQGTRLTVV.

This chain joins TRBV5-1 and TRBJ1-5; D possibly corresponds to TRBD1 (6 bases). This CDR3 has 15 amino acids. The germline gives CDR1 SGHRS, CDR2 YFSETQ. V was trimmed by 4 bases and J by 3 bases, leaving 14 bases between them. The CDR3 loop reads CASSLGPGHNQPQHF. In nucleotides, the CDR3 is TGCGCCAGCAGCCTGGGACCGGGACACAATCAGCCCCAGCATTTT.

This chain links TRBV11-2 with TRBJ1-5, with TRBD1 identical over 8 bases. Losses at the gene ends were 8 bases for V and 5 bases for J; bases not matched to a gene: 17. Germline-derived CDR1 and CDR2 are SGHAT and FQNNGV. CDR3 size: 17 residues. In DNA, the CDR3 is TGTGCCAGCGGGATAGACAGGGGACCCGTGGACCATCAGCCCCAGCATTTT. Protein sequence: CASGIDRGPVDHQPQHF.